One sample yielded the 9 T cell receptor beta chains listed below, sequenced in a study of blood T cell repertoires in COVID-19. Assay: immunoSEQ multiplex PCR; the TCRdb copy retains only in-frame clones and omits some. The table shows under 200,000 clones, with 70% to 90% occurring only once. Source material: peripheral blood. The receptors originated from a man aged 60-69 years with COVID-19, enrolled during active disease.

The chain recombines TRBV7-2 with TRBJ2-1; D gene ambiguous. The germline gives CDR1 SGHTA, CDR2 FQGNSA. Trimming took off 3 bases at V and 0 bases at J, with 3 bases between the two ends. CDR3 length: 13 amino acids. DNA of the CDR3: TGTGCCAGCAGCTTCCTCTCCTACAATGAGCAGTTCTTC. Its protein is CASSFLSYNEQFF.

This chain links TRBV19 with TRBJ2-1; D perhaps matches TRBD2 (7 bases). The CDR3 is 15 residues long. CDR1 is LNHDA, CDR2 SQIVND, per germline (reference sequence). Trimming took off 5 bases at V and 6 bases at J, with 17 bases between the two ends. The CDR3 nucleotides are TGTGCCAGTAGTCCACAGGGAGGGCGGATCAATGAGCAGTTCTTC. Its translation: CASSPQGGRINEQFF.

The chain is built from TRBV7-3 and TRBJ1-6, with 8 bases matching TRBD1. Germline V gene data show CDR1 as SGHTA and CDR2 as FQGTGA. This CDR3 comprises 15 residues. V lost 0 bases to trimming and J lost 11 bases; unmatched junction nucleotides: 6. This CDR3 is CASSLTPDRGAPLHF. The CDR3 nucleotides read TGTGCCAGCAGCTTAACTCCTGACAGGGGTGCACCCCTCCACTTT.

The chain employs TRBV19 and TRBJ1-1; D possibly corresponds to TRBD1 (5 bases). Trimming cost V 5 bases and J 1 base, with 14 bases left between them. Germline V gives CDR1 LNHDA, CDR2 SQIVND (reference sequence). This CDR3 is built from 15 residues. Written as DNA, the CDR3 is TGTGCCAGTAGTGGTCCCGCAGGGCCGAACACTGAAGCTTTCTTT. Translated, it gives CASSGPAGPNTEAFF.

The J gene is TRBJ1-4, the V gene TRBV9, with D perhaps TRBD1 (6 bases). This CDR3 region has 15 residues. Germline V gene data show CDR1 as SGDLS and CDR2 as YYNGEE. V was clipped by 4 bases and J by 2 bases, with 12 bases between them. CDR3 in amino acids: CASSPQTGTNEKLFF. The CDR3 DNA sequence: TGTGCCAGCAGCCCACAAACAGGGACTAATGAAAAACTGTTTTTT.

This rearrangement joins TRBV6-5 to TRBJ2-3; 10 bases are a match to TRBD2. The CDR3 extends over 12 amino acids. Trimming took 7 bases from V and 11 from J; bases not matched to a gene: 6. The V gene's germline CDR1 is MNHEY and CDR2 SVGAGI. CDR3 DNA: TGTGCCAGCATTTCCTTAGCGGGAGGGCAGTATTTT. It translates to CASISLAGGQYF.

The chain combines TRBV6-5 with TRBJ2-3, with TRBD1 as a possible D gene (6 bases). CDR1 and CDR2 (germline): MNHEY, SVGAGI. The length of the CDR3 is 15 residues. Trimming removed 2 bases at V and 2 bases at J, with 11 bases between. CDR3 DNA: TGTGCCAGCAGTTACGGCAGGGGTCCCACAGATACGCAGTATTTT. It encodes CASSYGRGPTDTQYF.

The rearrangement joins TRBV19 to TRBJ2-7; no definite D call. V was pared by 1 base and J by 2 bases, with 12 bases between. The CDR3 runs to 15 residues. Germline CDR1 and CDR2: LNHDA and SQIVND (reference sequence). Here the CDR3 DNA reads TGTGCCAGTAGTATAGGCCCTCGGTCGACCTACGAGCAGTACTTC. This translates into CASSIGPRSTYEQYF.

In DNA form, the CDR3 reads TGTGCCAGTAGCTCTATTGAAAGTACGCAGTATTTT. Protein: CASSSIESTQYF. V and J are TRBV19 and TRBJ2-3; D unclear. The CDR3 extends over 12 amino acids. Germline-derived CDR1 and CDR2 are LNHDA and SQIVND (reference sequence). Trimming cost V 6 bases and J 8 bases, with 12 bases left between them.